The TCR beta chain described here comes from a study of tissue T cells after allogeneic stem cell transplantation. The time point was: mouse harvest day 7 after allogeneic transplant. Tail vein injection delivered 10^7 T-cell-depleted bone marrow cells and 10^6 splenic CD5+ T cells. This mouse GVHD model was MHC-mismatched B6 to BALB/c, profiled day 7 or 14. Notes on this clone: Its antigen remains unidentified. The gene names here belong to mouse. The read halts 1 residue ahead of the CDR3 end, with the missing end drawn from the germline J gene.

Libraries were prepared by immunoSEQ multiplex PCR; TCRdb keeps only in-frame clonotypes and omits some of them. Of approximately 5,800 clones listed, around 50% are singletons. The germline V gene encodes CDR1 SNHLY and CDR2 FYNGKV (reference sequence). Trimming took 1 base from V and 7 from J; bases not matched to a gene: 6. The CDR3 loop spans 14 amino acids. Study results and limitations: The study did not identify alloreactive or antigen-specific tissue TCRs, and some clones might be persisting host cells. Few T cell clones were shared across patients, but motif clusters showed tissue-specific shared signatures.

This sequence originates from a female BALB/c mouse given C57BL/6 T cells with graft-versus-host disease after an allogeneic hematopoietic cell transplant. This rearrangement joins TRBV3 to TRBJ2-7; 8 positions match TRBD2. The sequenced material came from gut tissue. CDR3 DNA, as far as it was read: TGTGCCAGCAGCTTAGTGCTGGGGGGTGGAGAACAGTAC. Amino acids: CASSLVLGGGEQY. The entire CDR3 sequence reads CASSLVLGGGEQYF.